This T cell receptor (beta chain) was observed in a study of early T cells in non-severe SARS-CoV-2 infection. Tagging with unique molecular identifiers was applied to individual cDNA molecules. TCRdb re-derived calls from the 5' RACE reads in MiXCR, one entry per CDR3 protein. The sample holds over 60,000 distinct CDR3 sequences; about 9.4% are singletons and the top ten take about 7.1%. The CDR3 covers 15 residues. V dropped 5 bases and J dropped 3; count of bases not matched to a gene: 6. Germline V lookup: CDR1 SGHAT, CDR2 FQNNGV. The chain employs TRBV11-2 and TRBJ2-1, with 8 nucleotides matching TRBD1. This TCR derives from an adult who was a healthcare worker with PCR-confirmed SARS-CoV-2 infection or an uninfected control (not recorded which). This specimen was whole blood, taken at baseline. CDR3 region: CASSLQGALYNEQFF. The CDR3, as DNA: TGTGCCAGCAGCCTGCAGGGGGCTCTCTACAATGAGCAGTTCTTC.